A selection of T cell receptor beta chains follows, all from one sample in a study of beta chain features in type 1 diabetes. Using immunoSEQ multiplex PCR, the repertoire was profiled, and TCRdb retains in-frame clones only, with some absent. The table shows 300,000 to 400,000 clones, with approximately 10% occurring only once. Sequencing was done on a sample of naive CD4+ T cells from blood. The receptors were sampled from a woman aged 25 to 39 in good health. Both conserved end residues are part of each CDR3. D genes are given only for firm matches. For some rows the clone size is stated as once, few or many, or as a class when expanded; others skip it.

D: NA; V: TRBV11-1; J: TRBJ1-1; size: NA; CDR3: CASSLAGEDTEAFF; DNA: TGTGCCAGCAGCTTAGCGGGGGAGGACACTGAAGCTTTCTTT
D: TRBD1; V: TRBV27; J: TRBJ2-7; size: few; CDR3: CASRPTPTGGTYEQYF; DNA: TGTGCCAGCAGACCAACCCCGACAGGGGGCACCTACGAGCAGTACTTC
D: NA; V: TRBV7-6; J: TRBJ2-3; size: NA; CDR3: CASSLEFSAQYF; DNA: TGTGCCAGCAGCTTAGAATTTAGTGCGCAGTATTTT
D: NA; V: TRBV4-2; J: TRBJ2-7; size: few; CDR3: CASSQHRDSYEQYF; DNA: TGTGCCAGCAGCCAACACAGGGATTCCTACGAGCAGTACTTC
D: NA; V: TRBV4-2; J: TRBJ2-2; size: few; CDR3: CASSQILAELNTGELFF; DNA: TGTGCCAGCAGCCAAATCTTAGCGGAACTGAACACCGGGGAGCTGTTTTTT
D: TRBD2; V: TRBV2; J: TRBJ2-2; size: NA; CDR3: CASNRDYNTGELFF; DNA: TGTGCCAGCAACCGGGACTATAACACCGGGGAGCTGTTTTTT
D: NA; V: TRBV7-9; J: TRBJ2-3; size: NA; CDR3: CASSLAGASTDTQYF; DNA: TGTGCCAGCAGCTTAGCGGGCGCTAGCACAGATACGCAGTATTTT
D: TRBD2; V: TRBV28; J: TRBJ2-7; size: few; CDR3: CASSVPGLAAHEQYF; DNA: TGTGCCAGCAGTGTCCCGGGACTAGCAGCCCACGAGCAGTACTTC
D: NA; V: TRBV7-9; J: TRBJ2-4; size: NA; CDR3: CASSSLDSLAKNIQYF; DNA: TGTGCCAGCAGCTCGCTGGACTCTTTAGCCAAAAACATTCAGTACTTC
D: TRBD1; V: TRBV30; J: TRBJ1-2; size: few; CDR3: CAWSAGQNYGYTF; DNA: TGTGCCTGGAGCGCGGGACAGAACTATGGCTACACCTTC
D: TRBD2; V: TRBV6-5; J: TRBJ2-1; size: NA; CDR3: CASSYGLAGGGEQFF; DNA: TGTGCCAGCAGTTACGGGCTAGCGGGAGGAGGGGAGCAGTTCTTC
D: NA; V: TRBV5-6; J: TRBJ1-1; size: few; CDR3: CASSLFQMNTEAFF; DNA: TGTGCCAGCAGCTTGTTTCAGATGAACACTGAAGCTTTCTTT
D: NA; V: TRBV18; J: TRBJ2-3; size: NA; CDR3: CASSPVSGSTDTQYF; DNA: TGTGCCAGCTCACCAGTGAGCGGAAGCACAGATACGCAGTATTTT
D: TRBD1; V: TRBV4-3; J: TRBJ1-2; size: few; CDR3: CASSQTTGTGIYGYTF; DNA: TGCGCCAGCAGCCAAACTACCGGGACAGGGATTTATGGCTACACCTTC
D: NA; V: TRBV6-5; J: TRBJ1-1; size: NA; CDR3: CASSYRGFGTEAFF; DNA: TGTGCCAGCAGTTACAGGGGTTTCGGGACTGAAGCTTTCTTT
D: TRBD1; V: TRBV7-6; J: TRBJ2-1; size: NA; CDR3: CASSPTRDRLRSYNEQFF; DNA: TGTGCCAGCAGCCCTACTCGGGACAGACTAAGGTCCTACAATGAGCAGTTCTTC
D: TRBD2; V: TRBV27; J: TRBJ2-1; size: few; CDR3: CASSPRTSVGGEQFF; DNA: TGTGCCAGCAGTCCACGGACTAGCGTCGGGGGGGAGCAGTTCTTC
D: TRBD2; V: TRBV29-1; J: TRBJ2-7; size: NA; CDR3: CSVSPSGSHLGYEQYF; DNA: TGCAGCGTAAGCCCTAGCGGGAGTCATCTAGGTTACGAGCAGTACTTC
D: TRBD2; V: TRBV30; J: TRBJ2-1; size: few; CDR3: CAWSVFSGRPNEQFF; DNA: TGTGCCTGGAGTGTTTTTAGCGGGAGGCCCAATGAGCAGTTCTTC
D: TRBD1; V: TRBV9; J: TRBJ1-2; size: NA; CDR3: CASSSGQGLNYGYTF; DNA: TGTGCCAGCAGCTCAGGACAGGGCCTTAACTATGGCTACACCTTC
D: NA; V: TRBV18; J: TRBJ2-7; size: few; CDR3: CASSPVQGFEQYF; DNA: TGTGCCAGCTCACCGGTCCAGGGTTTTGAGCAGTACTTC
D: TRBD1; V: TRBV5-1; J: TRBJ1-4; size: NA; CDR3: CASSHDRGTNEKLFF; DNA: TGCGCCAGCAGTCATGACAGGGGCACTAATGAAAAACTGTTTTTT
D: NA; V: TRBV7-7; J: TRBJ2-5; size: NA; CDR3: CASSLGTGGVETQYF; DNA: TGTGCTAGCAGCCTCGGGACTGGAGGTGTAGAGACCCAGTACTTC
D: NA; V: TRBV28; J: TRBJ1-1; size: NA; CDR3: CASSFEAPAKNTEAFF; DNA: TGTGCCAGCAGTTTTGAGGCTCCGGCCAAGAACACTGAAGCTTTCTTT
D: NA; V: TRBV25-1; J: TRBJ2-3; size: NA; CDR3: CASSDDSSTDTQYF; DNA: TGTGCCAGCAGTGACGACAGCAGTACAGATACGCAGTATTTT
D: TRBD2; V: TRBV2; J: TRBJ2-2; size: NA; CDR3: CASTQGGRVGELFF; DNA: TGTGCCAGCACCCAAGGCGGGAGAGTCGGGGAGCTGTTTTTT
D: NA; V: TRBV27; J: TRBJ2-1; size: NA; CDR3: CASSYRYTSYNEQFF; DNA: TGTGCCAGCAGTTATCGTTACACCTCCTACAATGAGCAGTTCTTC
D: NA; V: TRBV18; J: TRBJ2-1; size: few; CDR3: CASFTSWLQAGEQFF; DNA: TGTGCCAGCTTCACTAGCTGGCTACAGGCGGGTGAGCAGTTCTTC
D: NA; V: TRBV4-3; J: TRBJ1-2; size: few; CDR3: CTSSQDLGSNYGYTF; DNA: TGCACCAGCAGCCAAGATTTGGGCAGCAACTATGGCTACACCTTC
D: TRBD2; V: TRBV7-9; J: TRBJ2-1; size: NA; CDR3: CASSLGLADRSEQFF; DNA: TGTGCCAGCAGCTTAGGGCTAGCGGATAGGTCTGAGCAGTTCTTC
D: NA; V: TRBV5-5; J: TRBJ2-1; size: NA; CDR3: CASSLGVGGNEQFF; DNA: TGTGCCAGCAGCTTGGGAGTAGGCGGCAATGAGCAGTTCTTC
D: TRBD2; V: TRBV7-6; J: TRBJ2-1; size: few; CDR3: CASSPGLAGVLEQFF; DNA: TGTGCCAGCAGCCCGGGACTAGCGGGAGTTTTAGAGCAGTTCTTC
D: TRBD2; V: TRBV19; J: TRBJ2-3; size: NA; CDR3: CASRSRLAASTDTQYF; DNA: TGTGCCAGTAGATCCAGACTAGCGGCTAGCACAGATACGCAGTATTTT
D: NA; V: TRBV29-1; J: TRBJ1-5; size: NA; CDR3: CSVGQGNQPQHF; DNA: TGCAGCGTTGGCCAGGGCAATCAGCCCCAGCATTTT
D: NA; V: TRBV9; J: TRBJ2-7; size: NA; CDR3: CASSVSAEGGYEQYF; DNA: TGTGCCAGCAGCGTAAGTGCGGAAGGGGGCTACGAGCAGTACTTC
D: NA; V: TRBV10-3; J: TRBJ1-2; size: NA; CDR3: CAITREGLDGYTF; DNA: TGTGCCATCACAAGGGAAGGACTGGATGGCTACACCTTC
D: NA; V: TRBV29-1; J: TRBJ2-1; size: NA; CDR3: CSVRTGGFRSYNEQFF; DNA: TGCAGCGTCCGGACTGGGGGCTTTCGCTCCTACAATGAGCAGTTCTTC
D: NA; V: TRBV29-1; J: TRBJ1-1; size: few; CDR3: CSVAVGDGNTEAFF; DNA: TGCAGCGTTGCGGTAGGGGATGGGAACACTGAAGCTTTCTTT
D: NA; V: TRBV4-3; J: TRBJ2-3; size: NA; CDR3: CASSQATGVSETQYF; DNA: TGCGCCAGCAGCCAAGCGACGGGAGTGTCAGAAACGCAGTATTTT
D: TRBD2; V: TRBV28; J: TRBJ2-3; size: NA; CDR3: CASSRSGRALRVDTQYF; DNA: TGTGCCAGCAGTCGTAGCGGGAGGGCCCTCCGCGTAGATACGCAGTATTTT
D: NA; V: TRBV6-5; J: TRBJ2-5; size: few; CDR3: CASSYSNGDQETQYF; DNA: TGTGCCAGCAGTTACTCGAACGGGGACCAAGAGACCCAGTACTTC
D: TRBD2; V: TRBV28; J: TRBJ2-5; size: NA; CDR3: CASGLAEETQYF; DNA: TGTGCCAGCGGACTAGCGGAGGAGACCCAGTACTTC
D: TRBD2; V: TRBV28; J: TRBJ2-2; size: NA; CDR3: CASRVGGVTGELFF; DNA: TGTGCCAGCAGGGTGGGGGGGGTTACCGGGGAGCTGTTTTTT
D: NA; V: TRBV25-1; J: TRBJ2-2; size: NA; CDR3: CASSESADPGELFF; DNA: TGTGCCAGCAGTGAATCAGCGGATCCCGGGGAGCTGTTTTTT
D: TRBD2; V: TRBV5-1; J: TRBJ2-1; size: few; CDR3: CASSTPSGSTDEQFF; DNA: TGCGCCAGCAGCACCCCTAGCGGGAGTACGGATGAGCAGTTCTTC
D: NA; V: TRBV4-3; J: TRBJ1-1; size: few; CDR3: CASSQEIGSGTEAFF; DNA: TGCGCCAGCAGCCAAGAAATAGGCTCGGGCACTGAAGCTTTCTTT
D: NA; V: TRBV5-4; J: TRBJ2-7; size: few; CDR3: CASSREGAREQYF; DNA: TGTGCCAGCAGCCGGGAGGGGGCTCGTGAGCAGTACTTC
D: NA; V: TRBV15; J: TRBJ2-7; size: NA; CDR3: CATSRDTYEQYF; DNA: TGTGCCACCAGCAGAGACACCTACGAGCAGTACTTC
D: NA; V: TRBV9; J: TRBJ2-7; size: NA; CDR3: CASSETTGIHEQYF; DNA: TGTGCCAGCAGCGAAACGACAGGTATCCATGAGCAGTACTTC
D: TRBD1; V: TRBV6-1; J: TRBJ1-4; size: few; CDR3: CASSEDRGNEKLFF; DNA: TGTGCCAGCAGTGAGGACAGGGGGAATGAAAAACTGTTTTTT
D: NA; V: TRBV5-1; J: TRBJ2-3; size: few; CDR3: CASRFGADSADTQYF; DNA: TGCGCCAGCAGATTCGGCGCGGATTCTGCAGATACGCAGTATTTT
D: NA; V: TRBV5-4; J: TRBJ2-2; size: few; CDR3: CASSFVGASNTGELFF; DNA: TGTGCCAGCAGCTTTGTGGGAGCGTCGAACACCGGGGAGCTGTTTTTT
D: TRBD2; V: TRBV11-2; J: TRBJ2-4; size: NA; CDR3: CASSTRLAGGGWNIQYF; DNA: TGTGCCAGCAGCACACGACTAGCGGGAGGAGGTTGGAACATTCAGTACTTC
D: TRBD1; V: TRBV18; J: TRBJ2-1; size: few; CDR3: CASSPGTGPYNEQFF; DNA: TGTGCCAGCTCACCTGGGACAGGACCCTACAATGAGCAGTTCTTC
D: TRBD2; V: TRBV9; J: TRBJ2-1; size: few; CDR3: CASSVGTSEVSDEQFF; DNA: TGTGCCAGCAGCGTCGGGACTAGCGAAGTAAGTGATGAGCAGTTCTTC